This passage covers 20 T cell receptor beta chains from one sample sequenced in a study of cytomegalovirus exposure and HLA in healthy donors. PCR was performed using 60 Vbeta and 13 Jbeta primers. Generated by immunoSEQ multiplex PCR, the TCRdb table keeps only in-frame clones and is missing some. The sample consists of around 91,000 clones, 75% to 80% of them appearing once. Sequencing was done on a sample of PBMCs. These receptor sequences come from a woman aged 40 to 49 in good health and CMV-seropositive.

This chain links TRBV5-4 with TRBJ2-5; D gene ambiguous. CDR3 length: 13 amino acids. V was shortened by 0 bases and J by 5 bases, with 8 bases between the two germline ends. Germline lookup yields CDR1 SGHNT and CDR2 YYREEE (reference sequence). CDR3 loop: CASSLVQEETQYF. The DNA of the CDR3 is TGTGCCAGCAGCTTGGTTCAAGAGGAGACCCAGTACTTC.

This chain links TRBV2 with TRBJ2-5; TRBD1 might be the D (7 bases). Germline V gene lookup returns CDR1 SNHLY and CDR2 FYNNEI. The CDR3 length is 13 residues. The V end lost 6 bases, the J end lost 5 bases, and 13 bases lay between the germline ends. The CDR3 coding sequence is TGTGCCAGCAGGGGGGGCAGGGGGGAGACCCAGTACTTC. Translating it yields CASRGGRGETQYF.

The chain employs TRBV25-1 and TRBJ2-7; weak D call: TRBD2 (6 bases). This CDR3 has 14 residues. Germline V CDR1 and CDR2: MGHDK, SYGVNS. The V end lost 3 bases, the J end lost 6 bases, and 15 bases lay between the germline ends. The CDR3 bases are TGTGCCAGCAGTGACGGGGGTTACGTGCTCGAGCAGTACTTC. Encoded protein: CASSDGGYVLEQYF.

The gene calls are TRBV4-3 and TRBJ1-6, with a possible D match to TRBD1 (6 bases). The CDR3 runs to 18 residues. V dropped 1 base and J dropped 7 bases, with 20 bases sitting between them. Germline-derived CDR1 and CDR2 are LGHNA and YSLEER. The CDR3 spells CASSQGRGQHGLNSPLHF. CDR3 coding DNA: TGCGCCAGCAGCCAAGGACGCGGACAGCATGGCTTAAATTCACCCCTCCACTTT.

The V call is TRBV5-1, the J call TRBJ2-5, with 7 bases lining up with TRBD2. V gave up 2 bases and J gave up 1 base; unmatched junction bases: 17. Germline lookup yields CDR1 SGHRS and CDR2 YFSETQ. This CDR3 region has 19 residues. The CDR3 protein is CASSFFREVDLATQETQYF. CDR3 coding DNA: TGCGCCAGCAGCTTTTTCCGGGAGGTGGACCTAGCGACCCAAGAGACCCAGTACTTC.

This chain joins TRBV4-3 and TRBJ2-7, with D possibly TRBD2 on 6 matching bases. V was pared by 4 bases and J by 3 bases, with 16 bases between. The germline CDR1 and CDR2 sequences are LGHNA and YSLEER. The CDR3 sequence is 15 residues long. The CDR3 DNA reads TGCGCCAGCAGCCTCTCTGGGGGGTCGAACTACGAGCAGTACTTC. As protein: CASSLSGGSNYEQYF.

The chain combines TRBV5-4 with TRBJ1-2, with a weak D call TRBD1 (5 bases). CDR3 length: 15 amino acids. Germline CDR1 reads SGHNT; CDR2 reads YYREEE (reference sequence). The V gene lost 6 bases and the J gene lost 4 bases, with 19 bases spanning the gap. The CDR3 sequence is CASTTWGGWSYGYTF. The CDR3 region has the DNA TGTGCCAGCACCACCTGGGGGGGGTGGAGCTATGGCTACACCTTC.

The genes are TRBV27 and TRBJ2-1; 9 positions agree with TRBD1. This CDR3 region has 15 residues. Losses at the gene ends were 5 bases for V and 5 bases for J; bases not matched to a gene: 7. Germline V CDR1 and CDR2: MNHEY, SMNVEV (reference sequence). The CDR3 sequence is CASSPGQGNNNEQFF. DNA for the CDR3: TGTGCCAGCAGTCCCGGACAGGGGAATAACAATGAGCAGTTCTTC.

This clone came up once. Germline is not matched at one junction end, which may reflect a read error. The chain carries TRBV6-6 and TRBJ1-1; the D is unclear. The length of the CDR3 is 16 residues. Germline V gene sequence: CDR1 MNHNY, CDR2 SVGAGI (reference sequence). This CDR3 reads CASSYLLVALNTKAFF. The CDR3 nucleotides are TGTGCCAGCAGTTACCTCTTGGTGGCCCTGAACACTAAAGCTTTCTTT.

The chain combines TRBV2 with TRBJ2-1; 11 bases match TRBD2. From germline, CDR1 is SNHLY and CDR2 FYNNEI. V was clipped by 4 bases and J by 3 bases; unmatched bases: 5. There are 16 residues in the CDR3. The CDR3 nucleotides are TGTGCCAGCAGTGGTAGCGGGAGGGGGATCTACAATGAGCAGTTCTTC. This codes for CASSGSGRGIYNEQFF.

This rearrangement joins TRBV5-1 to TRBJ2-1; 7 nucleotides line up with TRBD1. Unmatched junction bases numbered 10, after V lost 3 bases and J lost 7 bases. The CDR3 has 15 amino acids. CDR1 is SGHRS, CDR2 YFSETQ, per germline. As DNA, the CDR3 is TGCGCCAGCAGCTCTCGACAGGGATTTTCGAATGAGCAGTTCTTC. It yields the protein CASSSRQGFSNEQFF.

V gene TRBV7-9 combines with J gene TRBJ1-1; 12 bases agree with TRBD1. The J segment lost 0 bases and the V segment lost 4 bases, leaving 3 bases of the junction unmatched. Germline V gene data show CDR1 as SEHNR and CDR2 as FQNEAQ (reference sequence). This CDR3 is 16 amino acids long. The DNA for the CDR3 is TGTGCCAGCAGCTCCGGGACAGGGGGCGTGAACACTGAAGCTTTCTTT. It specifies CASSSGTGGVNTEAFF.

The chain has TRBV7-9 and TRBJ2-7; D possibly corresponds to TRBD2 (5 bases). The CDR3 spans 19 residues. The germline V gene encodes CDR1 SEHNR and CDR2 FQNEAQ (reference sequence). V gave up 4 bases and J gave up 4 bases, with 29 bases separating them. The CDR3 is CASSSSITRPEDTMYEQYF. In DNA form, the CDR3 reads TGTGCCAGCAGCTCATCGATTACTAGACCGGAGGATACTATGTACGAGCAGTACTTC.

The CDR3 here is CASSAGFSSSYEQYF. The CDR3 nucleotides read TGTGCCAGCAGCGCAGGATTTTCCTCCTCCTACGAGCAGTACTTC. This rearrangement joins TRBV5-6 to TRBJ2-7; D unclear. Germline values: CDR1 SGHDT, CDR2 YYEEEE. The V gene lost 4 bases and the J gene lost 0 bases, with 14 bases spanning the gap. This CDR3 contains 15 residues. The variable domain in full, completed from reference TRBV5-6 and TRBJ2-7, reads DAGVTQSPTHLIKTRGQQVTLRCSPKSGHDTVSWYQQALGQGPQFIFQYYEEEERQRGNFPDRFSGHQFPNYSSELNVNALLLGDSALYLCASSAGFSSSYEQYFGPGTRLTVT.

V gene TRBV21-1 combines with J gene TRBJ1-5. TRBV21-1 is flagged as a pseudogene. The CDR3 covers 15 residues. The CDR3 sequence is CASSRRGGRNQPQHF. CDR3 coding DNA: TGTGCCAGCAGCAGACGGGGAGGGCGGAATCAGCCCCAGCATTTT.

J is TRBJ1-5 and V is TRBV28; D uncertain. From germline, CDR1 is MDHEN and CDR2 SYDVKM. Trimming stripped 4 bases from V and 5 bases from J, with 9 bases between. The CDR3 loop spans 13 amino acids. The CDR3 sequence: CASSSGGDQPQHF. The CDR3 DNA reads TGTGCCAGCAGTTCAGGTGGCGATCAGCCCCAGCATTTT.

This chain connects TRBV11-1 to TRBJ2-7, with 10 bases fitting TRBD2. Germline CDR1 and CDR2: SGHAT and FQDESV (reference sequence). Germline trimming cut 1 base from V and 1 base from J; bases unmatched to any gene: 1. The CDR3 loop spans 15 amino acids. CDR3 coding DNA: TGTGCCAGCAGCTTAGGACTAGCGGGTTCCTACGAGCAGTACTTC. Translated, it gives CASSLGLAGSYEQYF.

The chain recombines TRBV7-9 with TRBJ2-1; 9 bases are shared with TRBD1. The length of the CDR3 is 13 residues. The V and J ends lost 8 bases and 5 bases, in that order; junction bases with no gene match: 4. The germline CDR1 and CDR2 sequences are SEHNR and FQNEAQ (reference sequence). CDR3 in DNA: TGTGCCAGCGCGACAGGGGGGGACAATGAGCAGTTCTTC. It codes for CASATGGDNEQFF. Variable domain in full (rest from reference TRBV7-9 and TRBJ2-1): DTGVSQNPRHKITKRGQNVTFRCDPISEHNRLYWYRQTLGQGPEFLTYFQNEAQLEKSRLLSDRFSAERPKGSFSTLEIQRTEQGDSAMYLCASATGGDNEQFFGPGTRLTVL.

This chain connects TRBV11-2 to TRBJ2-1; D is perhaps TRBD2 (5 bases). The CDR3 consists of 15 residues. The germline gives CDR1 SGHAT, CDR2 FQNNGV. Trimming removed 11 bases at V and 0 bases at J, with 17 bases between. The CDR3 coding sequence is TGTGCCGCAACCGAGCGGTCCAGCTCCTACAATGAGCAGTTCTTC. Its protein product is CAATERSSSYNEQFF. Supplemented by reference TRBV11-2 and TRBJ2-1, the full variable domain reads EAGVAQSPRYKIIEKRQSVAFWCNPISGHATLYWYQQILGQGPKLLIQFQNNGVVDDSQLPKDRFSAERLKGVDSTLKIQPAKLEDSAVYLCAATERSSSYNEQFFGPGTRLTVL.

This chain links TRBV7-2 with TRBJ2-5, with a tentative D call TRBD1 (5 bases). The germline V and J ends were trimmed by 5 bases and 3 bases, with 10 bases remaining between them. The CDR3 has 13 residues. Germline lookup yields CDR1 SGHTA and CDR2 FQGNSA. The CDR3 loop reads CASSQGPEETQYF. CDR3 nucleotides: TGTGCCAGCAGCCAGGGCCCAGAAGAGACCCAGTACTTC.